What follows is one TCR beta chain and its context. Its antigen is currently unknown. This specimen comes from a study of T-cell reconstitution after alpha-beta-depleted transplantation in children. Study-level points and caveats: T-cell counts and diversity at one year following transplant were attributed mainly to newly produced T cells.

The germline gives CDR1 SGHKS, CDR2 YYEKEE (reference sequence). The CDR3 contains 16 residues. V lost 3 bases to trimming and J lost 3 bases, with 18 bases between them. Unique molecular identifiers were used to barcode this TCRbeta library. TCRdb re-called the PCR reads with MiXCR, one entry per CDR3 protein. The table includes 800,000 to 1,000,000 distinct CDR3 sequences, roughly 29% detected once. The clonotype originates from a boy under three years old who had a stem cell transplant for SCID, so the T cells may come from the graft donor. The chain couples TRBV5-5 to TRBJ1-2; the D gene is possibly TRBD1 (5 bases). This specimen consisted of PBMCs, mostly from graft donor cells, obtained 360 days after TCRalphabeta/CD19-depleted stem cell transplant. CDR3 in amino acids: CASSSLSGTLHYGYTF. For the CDR3, the DNA is TGTGCCAGCAGCTCCTTATCCGGGACGTTACACTATGGCTACACCTTC.